Following are 8 T cell receptor beta chains from one sample sequenced in a study of T cell changes during pregnancy in multiple sclerosis (dated by TCRdb to the late 2010s). Libraries were made using the immunoSEQ multiplex PCR assay. TCRdb limited this immuneACCESS table to in-frame rearrangements with V and J called. A share of clones is missing; checked studies link under half to unresolved V genes, and the rest is unexplained. The sample yields under 60,000 clones; approximately 95% were counted once. The ten biggest clones cover roughly 0.33% of the sample. The sample was CD4+ T cells from peripheral blood mononuclear cells, taken in the third trimester of pregnancy. The receptors come from a female donor with multiple sclerosis, enrolled in a pregnancy study.

The gene calls are TRBV5-1 and TRBJ1-5; D is perhaps TRBD1 (6 bases). Germline lookup yields CDR1 SGHRS and CDR2 YFSETQ. Trimming removed 0 bases from V and 4 bases from J, with 11 bases in between. CDR3 length: 15 amino acids. The CDR3 DNA reads TGCGCCAGCAGCTTGGGGGACACACAAAATCAGCCCCAGCATTTT. Translated: CASSLGDTQNQPQHF.

This clone has a single count. The chain combines TRBV28 with TRBJ2-1; 10 bases align to TRBD2. V lost 6 bases, J lost 8 bases, and 10 bases stayed unmatched. Germline V gene lookup returns CDR1 MDHEN and CDR2 SYDVKM. The CDR3 sequence is 15 residues long. The CDR3 sequence is CASSLLAGGQDEQFF. CDR3 DNA: TGTGCCAGCAGCCTTTTAGCGGGAGGTCAGGATGAGCAGTTCTTC.

The rearrangement links TRBV13 to TRBJ1-1, with a tentative D call TRBD1 (6 bases). The CDR3 loop spans 18 amino acids. V lost 0 bases and J lost 1, with 18 bases in between. Germline CDR1 is PRHDT and CDR2 is FYEKMQ (reference sequence). The CDR3 sequence: CASSLGRDKIMRNTEAFF. DNA of the CDR3: TGTGCCAGCAGCTTAGGCCGGGACAAAATAATGAGGAACACTGAAGCTTTCTTT.

The chain employs TRBV19 and TRBJ1-5; D unclear. V was cut by 4 bases and J by 0 bases, with 16 bases left in between. The V gene's germline CDR1 is LNHDA and CDR2 SQIVND (reference sequence). This CDR3 has 17 amino acids. The CDR3 sequence is CASSTQPGWGSNQPQHF. The CDR3 DNA reads as TGTGCCAGTAGTACCCAACCGGGGTGGGGTAGCAATCAGCCCCAGCATTTT.

The chain employs TRBV6-6 and TRBJ1-4, with D uncertain. The V gene lost 6 bases and the J gene lost 6 bases, with 8 bases spanning the gap. This CDR3 has 12 amino acids. The germline CDR1 and CDR2 sequences are MNHNY and SVGAGI (reference sequence). CDR3: CASSLGDEKLFF. DNA for the CDR3: TGTGCCAGCAGCCTCGGGGATGAAAAACTGTTTTTT.

The chain carries TRBV19 and TRBJ1-1; 10 nucleotides align to TRBD1. V was clipped by 5 bases and J by 4 bases; unmatched bases: 10. In germline, CDR1 is LNHDA, CDR2 SQIVND (reference sequence). The CDR3 loop spans 16 amino acids. CDR3: CASSVPPGQGITEAFF. Written as DNA, the CDR3 is TGTGCCAGTAGTGTTCCTCCGGGACAGGGGATCACTGAAGCTTTCTTT.

V gene TRBV19 combines with J gene TRBJ1-2; 8 bases align to TRBD1. Germline V gives CDR1 LNHDA, CDR2 SQIVND (reference sequence). Unmatched junction bases numbered 11, after V lost 7 bases and J lost 4 bases. The length of the CDR3 is 15 residues. CDR3: CASKRRDRQIYGYTF. The CDR3 DNA follows: TGTGCCAGTAAAAGACGGGACAGGCAAATCTATGGCTACACCTTC. Filled out from reference TRBV19 and TRBJ1-2, the complete variable domain reads DGGITQSPKYLFRKEGQNVTLSCEQNLNHDAMYWYRQDPGQGLRLIYYSQIVNDFQKGDIAEGYSVSREKKESFPLTVTSAQKNPTAFYLCASKRRDRQIYGYTFGSGTRLTVV.

The chain combines TRBV28 with TRBJ2-7; the match to TRBD2 covers 8 bases. With V trimmed by 8 bases and J by 2 bases, 5 bases remained unmatched. The CDR3 runs 13 residues. The germline CDR1 and CDR2 sequences are MDHEN and SYDVKM. The CDR3 DNA follows: TGTGCCAGCTCAATCGGGGGGGCCTACGAGCAGTACTTC. It yields the protein CASSIGGAYEQYF.